This T cell receptor beta chain came from a study of T cells in Graves' hyperthyroidism and ophthalmopathy (dated by TCRdb to about 2019). Broadly, across the study: Peripheral blood samples were taken at initial diagnosis, before any treatment was given. To identify TCR V-J signatures that set the groups apart, the researchers used a discovery cohort of 95 to 100 patients, made up of some 41 with Graves' ophthalmopathy and approximately 57 with stable Graves' hyperthyroidism. Whether ophthalmopathy could be predicted prospectively was tested in an independent validation cohort made up of some 20 hyperthyroidism patients plus 17 patients who later progressed to ophthalmopathy. The roughly 99 discovery patients were divided at random into training and test sets in a 7:3 ratio. The study also compared thyroid tissue and blood T-cell repertoires from a handful of Graves' hyperthyroidism patients. Following sampling, methimazole starting at 30 mg daily was given to hyperthyroidism patients, and high-dose intravenous methylprednisolone was given to ophthalmopathy patients. TCR Vbeta CDR3 sequencing of 120 to 150 peripheral blood samples (more than 40 ophthalmopathy, about 75 hyperthyroidism and approximately 17 progressor patients) is reported in the paper. The investigation overall reported the following: In cross-validation, a model built on a 13 V-J signature told ophthalmopathy apart from stable hyperthyroidism with roughly 87% sensitivity and about 81% specificity, and in testing the same model reached 80%/75%. No statistical method was used to fix the sample size in advance, and group allocation was not hidden from the investigators. Most expanded thyroid clonotypes (frequency above 0.001) were also detected in blood, suggesting blood repertoires may reflect thyroid immune responses. During validation, the model predicted progression to ophthalmopathy a median of roughly 7.1 months ahead of onset, with approximately 71% sensitivity and roughly 75% specificity.

In the ophthalmopathy patients, disease was moderately to severely active, with a Clinical Activity Score of 3 or more, a NOSPECS grade of 4 or more, and a duration of less than 3 months. Exclusion was applied to patients with uncontrolled infections, other autoimmune diseases, pregnancy or lactation. Clinical symptoms, serum thyroxine and TRAb, thyroid ultrasound, and orbital computed tomography formed the basis for the diagnoses. PBMCs were isolated from 8 to 10 ml of fresh peripheral blood by Ficoll-Paque density gradient centrifugation. Total RNA was extracted with Trizol reagent, and quality was checked on an Agilent 2100 Bioanalyzer. This clonotype showed up many times. Its antigen specificity is not known. Base qualities were left out, and no much larger clone turns up one base away. Reading from cysteine to phenylalanine, the CDR3 counts 15 amino acids. Only CDR3 DNA is held: 45 bases, read in frame from base 1. CDR1 MDHEN and CDR2 SYDVKM are derived from the germline V gene. From V the trimming removes 6 bases and from J it removes 4 bases, while the gene matches leave 10 bases of the junction unaccounted for.

Amplification of TCR beta CDR3 regions was carried out from RNA transcripts. For the first round of RT-PCR on the TCR CDR3, the HTBI primer set was used together with the Qiagen OneStep RT-PCR kit. Libraries were constructed in a second round of multiplex PCR, after which size selection and purification were performed. Paired-end sequencing of the libraries was performed with 100 bp reads on an Illumina HiSeq2000. Processing in the source paper ran as follows. SOAPnuke was used to process the raw data, with reads discarded if the reads contained adapters or uncalled bases, had a mean Phred below 15, or lacked an exact constant-primer or identifier match. High-quality paired reads were merged using COPE v1.2.5, and each unique nucleotide sequence was defined as a clonotype. MiTCR v1.1 was used to align the clonotypes against IMGT TRBV, TRBD and TRBJ reference segments. Only V-J combinations with frequency above 0.0001, covering about 99% of repertoires, were analysed. The TCS score was defined as the ratio of F50 (clonal expansion) to E x V (chaos), calculated using BLOSUM62-based TCRdist between CDR3 peptides within each V-J. Welch's t-statistics and random forest reduced roughly 500 V-J features to fewer than 15, which were used in a naive Bayes classifier (R e1071). In-frame beta chains were kept once TCRdb had trimmed the public reads at Q25 with fastp and called clones with MiXCR. Each entry is one CDR3 protein sequence, shown with its most common DNA and genes. None of the V and J calls come from the authors' own analysis; TCRdb made them. The sample profile shows under 550,000 distinct CDR3 sequences; 20% of them were found once. Jointly, the top ten make up about 50% of the sample.

The sequence was obtained from a man between 40 and 49 years old with Graves' ophthalmopathy. Sample: blood. The rearrangement joined TRBV28 to TRBJ1-2; TRBD1 matches 8 bases in the middle. DNA sequence: TGTGCCAGCAGCCTCTGGGGAGACAGGGGCTATGGCTACACCTTC. This encodes CASSLWGDRGYGYTF.